This TCR beta chain was documented in a study of cytomegalovirus exposure and HLA in healthy donors. Whole-study results and caveats: It was approximately 170 TCR beta chains that were listed as cytomegalovirus-associated.

Researchers ran the PCR with 60 Vbeta and 13 Jbeta primers. TCRdb's table, derived via immunoSEQ multiplex PCR, lists solely in-frame clones and lacks some. The sample has about 140,000 clones; almost 85% are singletons. In regard to this clone: Its target is not known.

Although they were nominally healthy when sampled, donors likely had unrecorded immune exposures. Germline trimming cut 2 bases from V and 2 bases from J; bases unmatched to any gene: 3. CDR1 and CDR2 (germline): MNHNS, SASEGT. The CDR3 covers 17 residues. Specimen: PBMCs. This TCR derives from a man in his late teens or twenties in good health and CMV-seropositive. The chain uses TRBV6-1 and TRBJ2-3; 14 bases are a match to TRBD2. The CDR3 protein is CASSEKGLAGATDTQYF. For the CDR3, the DNA is TGTGCCAGCAGTGAAAAGGGACTAGCGGGAGCCACAGATACGCAGTATTTT.